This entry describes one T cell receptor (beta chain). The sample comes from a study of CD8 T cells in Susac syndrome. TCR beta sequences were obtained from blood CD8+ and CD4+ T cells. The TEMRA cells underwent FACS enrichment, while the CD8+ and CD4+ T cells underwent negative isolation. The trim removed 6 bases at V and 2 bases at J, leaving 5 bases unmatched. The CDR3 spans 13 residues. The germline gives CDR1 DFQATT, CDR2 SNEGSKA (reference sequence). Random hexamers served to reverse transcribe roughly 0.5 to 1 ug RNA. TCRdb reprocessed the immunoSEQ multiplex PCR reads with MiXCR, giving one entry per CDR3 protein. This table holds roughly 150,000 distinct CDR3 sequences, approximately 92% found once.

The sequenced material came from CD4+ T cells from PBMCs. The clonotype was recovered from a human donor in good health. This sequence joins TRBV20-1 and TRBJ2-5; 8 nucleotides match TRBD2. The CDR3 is CSASSGPQETQYF. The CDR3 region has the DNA TGCAGTGCCTCTAGCGGGCCTCAAGAGACCCAGTACTTC.